Sequencing of this T cell receptor (beta chain) was carried out in a study of shared clonotypes between healthy human individuals. CDR3 size: 15 residues. CDR1 is LNHDA and CDR2 is SQIVND in the germline V gene (reference sequence). The V segment lost 8 bases and the J segment 4 bases; nucleotides outside the gene matches: 5. The donor population consisted of healthy HIV-negative adults with no recent acute infections or vaccinations. CD8 memory was a combination that joined CD45RO+ cells with CCR7-negative CD45RA+ TemRA cells. Several immunoSEQ plates received, in even portions, the genomic DNA of each subset. The repertoire was sequenced with immunoSEQ multiplex PCR; TCRdb's copy has only in-frame clones and lacks some. The sample lists around 690,000 clones, 90% occurring once.

This clonotype was obtained from a man between 18 and 29 years old in good health. Some clones in this sample may be carry-over from other donors' samples. The chain uses TRBV19 and TRBJ2-2; TRBD2 matches at 12 bases. Sequencing input: memory CD8+ T cells from PBMCs. Specified subset: CD45RO+ cells pooled with CCR7-negative TemRA cells. The CDR3 spells CASAPGLAGTGELFF. CDR3 sequence (DNA): TGTGCCAGTGCCCCGGGACTAGCGGGCACCGGGGAGCTGTTTTTT.